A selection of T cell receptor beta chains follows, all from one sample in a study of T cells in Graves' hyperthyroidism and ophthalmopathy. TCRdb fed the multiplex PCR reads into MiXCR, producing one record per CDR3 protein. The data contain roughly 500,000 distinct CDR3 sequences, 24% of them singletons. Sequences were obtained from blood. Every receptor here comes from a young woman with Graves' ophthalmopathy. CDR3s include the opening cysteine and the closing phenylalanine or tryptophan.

CDR3aa: CATSRDYTTGNTGELFF
j_gene: TRBJ2-2
v_gene: TRBV15

CDR3aa: CASSLGGGPDQETQYF
j_gene: TRBJ2-5
v_gene: TRBV7-2

CDR3aa: CASSLGVNMNTEAFF
j_gene: TRBJ1-1
v_gene: TRBV12-3/TRBV12-4

CDR3aa: CAIRQDSNYGYTF
j_gene: TRBJ1-2
v_gene: TRBV12-3/TRBV12-4

CDR3aa: CAISRDRQPYEQYF
j_gene: TRBJ2-7
v_gene: TRBV10-3

CDR3aa: CASTKGGQVGYEQYF
j_gene: TRBJ2-7
v_gene: TRBV19

CDR3aa: CASSPIDRNYGYTF
j_gene: TRBJ1-2
v_gene: TRBV18

CDR3aa: CASLPSKTGAYEQYF
j_gene: TRBJ2-7
v_gene: TRBV28

CDR3aa: CSARDTGALSYEQYF
j_gene: TRBJ2-7
v_gene: TRBV20-1

CDR3aa: CASRGGQGPYEQYF
j_gene: TRBJ2-7
v_gene: TRBV19

CDR3aa: CASSPAGVEQPQHF
j_gene: TRBJ1-5
v_gene: TRBV27

CDR3aa: CASSYADRGFYEQYF
j_gene: TRBJ2-7
v_gene: TRBV6-5

CDR3aa: CASSPDSSFYEQYF
j_gene: TRBJ2-7
v_gene: TRBV18

CDR3aa: CASRRGPLYEQYF
j_gene: TRBJ2-7
v_gene: TRBV2

CDR3aa: CASTGGGGRNTEAFF
j_gene: TRBJ1-1
v_gene: TRBV2

CDR3aa: CASSISRTYEQYF
j_gene: TRBJ2-7
v_gene: TRBV19

CDR3aa: CSVGQGIKNIQYF
j_gene: TRBJ2-4
v_gene: TRBV29-1

CDR3aa: CASSLESYGQTYEQYF
j_gene: TRBJ2-7
v_gene: TRBV7-6

CDR3aa: CASSPDRVISSTEAFF
j_gene: TRBJ1-1
v_gene: TRBV11-1

CDR3aa: CASSLRGEGLQETQYF
j_gene: TRBJ2-5
v_gene: TRBV11-2

CDR3aa: CASSVASSGANVLTF
j_gene: TRBJ2-6
v_gene: TRBV7-8

CDR3aa: CASSYSGGALEQYF
j_gene: -
v_gene: TRBV6-5

CDR3aa: CASSHLGLAKNVQYF
j_gene: TRBJ2-4
v_gene: TRBV4-2

CDR3aa: CASSLLGTVAYGYTF
j_gene: TRBJ1-2
v_gene: TRBV13

CDR3aa: CASTTGLILTYEQYF
j_gene: TRBJ2-7
v_gene: TRBV2